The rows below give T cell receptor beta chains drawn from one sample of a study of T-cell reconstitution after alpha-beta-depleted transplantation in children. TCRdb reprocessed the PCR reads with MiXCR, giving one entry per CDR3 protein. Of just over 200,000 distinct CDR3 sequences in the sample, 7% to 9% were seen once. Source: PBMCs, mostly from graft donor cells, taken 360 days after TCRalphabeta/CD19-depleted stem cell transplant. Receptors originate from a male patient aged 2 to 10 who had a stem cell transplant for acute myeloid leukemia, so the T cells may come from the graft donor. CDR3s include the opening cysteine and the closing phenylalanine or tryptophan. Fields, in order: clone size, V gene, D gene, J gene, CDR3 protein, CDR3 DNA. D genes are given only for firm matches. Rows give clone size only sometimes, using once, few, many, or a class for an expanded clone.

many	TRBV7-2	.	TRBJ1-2	CASSLVANPGYGYTF	TGTGCCAGCAGCTTAGTTGCTAATCCAGGCTATGGCTACACCTTC
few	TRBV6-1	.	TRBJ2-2	CASSGLRGAGELFF	TGTGCCAGCAGTGGCCTCAGGGGAGCCGGGGAGCTGTTTTTT
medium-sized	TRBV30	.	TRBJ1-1	CAWSATMNTEAFF	TGTGCCTGGAGTGCTACTATGAACACTGAAGCTTTCTTT
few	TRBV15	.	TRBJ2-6	CATSRDGANVLTF	TGTGCCACCAGCAGAGATGGGGCCAACGTCCTGACTTTC
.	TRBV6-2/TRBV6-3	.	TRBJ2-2	CASSYSATAGELFF	TGTGCCAGCAGTTACAGCGCGACGGCCGGGGAGCTGTTTTTT
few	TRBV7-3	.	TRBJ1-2	CASSLGPPAYGYTF	TGTGCCAGCAGCTTAGGTCCCCCGGCGTATGGCTACACCTTC
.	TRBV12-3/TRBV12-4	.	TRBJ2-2	CASRQGVGELFF	TGTGCCAGCAGACAGGGCGTCGGGGAGCTGTTTTTT
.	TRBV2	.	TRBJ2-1	CASSEGAGAYNEQFF	TGTGCCAGCAGTGAAGGCGCGGGGGCATACAATGAGCAGTTCTTC
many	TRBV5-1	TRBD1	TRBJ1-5	CASSLGQAPNQPQHF	TGCGCCAGCAGCTTAGGACAGGCACCCAATCAGCCCCAGCATTTT
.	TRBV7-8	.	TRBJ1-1	CASSRTELNTEAFF	TGTGCCAGCAGCCGGACGGAACTGAACACTGAAGCTTTCTTT
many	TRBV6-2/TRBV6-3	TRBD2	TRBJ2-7	CASSYSRGGSPHEQYF	TGTGCCAGCAGTTACTCACGTGGCGGGAGTCCCCACGAGCAGTACTTC
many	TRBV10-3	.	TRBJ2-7	CAISGDFTGRTNSYEQYF	TGTGCCATCAGTGGTGATTTTACAGGGCGGACCAATTCCTACGAGCAGTACTTC
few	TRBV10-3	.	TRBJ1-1	CAISLTGEGNTEAFF	TGTGCCATCAGCCTCACCGGGGAGGGGAACACTGAAGCTTTCTTT
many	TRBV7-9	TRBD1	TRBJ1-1	CASSFIRTGRKNTEAFF	TGTGCCAGCAGCTTTATACGGACAGGCCGTAAGAACACTGAAGCTTTCTTT
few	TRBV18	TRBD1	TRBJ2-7	CASSVGTGDFYEQYF	TGTGCCAGCTCAGTCGGGACAGGGGATTTTTACGAGCAGTACTTC
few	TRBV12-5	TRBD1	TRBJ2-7	CASGLGTGAVYEQYF	TGTGCTAGTGGTTTGGGGACAGGGGCCGTCTACGAGCAGTACTTC
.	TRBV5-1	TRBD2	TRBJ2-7	CASSLTRLAGESYEQYF	TGCGCCAGCAGCTTGACAAGACTAGCGGGAGAGAGCTACGAGCAGTACTTC
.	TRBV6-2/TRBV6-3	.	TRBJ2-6	CASSYQWWDSGANVLTF	TGTGCCAGCAGTTACCAATGGTGGGACTCTGGGGCCAACGTCCTGACTTTC
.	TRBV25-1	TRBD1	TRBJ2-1	CASSDLVGTGMAEQFF	TGTGCCAGCAGTGACCTAGTGGGGACAGGGATGGCTGAGCAGTTCTTC
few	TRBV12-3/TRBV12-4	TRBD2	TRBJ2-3	CASSPSGLAGGPSDTQYF	TGTGCCAGCAGCCCGAGTGGACTAGCGGGGGGGCCATCAGATACGCAGTATTTT
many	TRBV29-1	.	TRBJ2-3	CSVDGGRAGTDTQYF	TGCAGCGTTGATGGGGGGCGGGCCGGCACAGATACGCAGTATTTT
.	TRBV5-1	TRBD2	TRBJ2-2	CASSLDRLAGGPLSELFF	TGCGCCAGCAGCTTGGACCGTCTAGCGGGAGGGCCCTTATCGGAGCTGTTTTTT